One and the same sample provided the 21 T cell receptor beta chains below, sequenced in a study of T cells in narcolepsy. Libraries were prepared by immunoSEQ multiplex PCR; TCRdb keeps only in-frame clonotypes and omits some of them. Among over 25,000 clones listed, more than 75% were seen once. The sample taken for sequencing was CD45RA- memory CD4+ T cells from PBMCs. These receptor sequences come from a human donor with narcolepsy.

The chain couples TRBV7-2 to TRBJ1-1, with 9 bases identical to TRBD1. V lost 5 bases, J lost 5 bases, and 6 bases stayed unmatched. The CDR3 length is 14 residues. Germline-derived CDR1 and CDR2 are SGHTA and FQGNSA. CDR3 bases: TGTGCCAGCAGCCCTATTGGACAGGGGACTGAAGCTTTCTTT. It yields the protein CASSPIGQGTEAFF.

J is TRBJ1-3 and V is TRBV6-1, with a weak D call TRBD1 (5 bases). This CDR3 region has 13 residues. V lost 4 bases, J lost 3 bases, and 7 bases lay in between. Germline V gene lookup returns CDR1 MNHNS and CDR2 SASEGT. CDR3 amino acids: CASSGQGGNTIYF. The CDR3 DNA sequence: TGTGCCAGCAGTGGGCAGGGTGGAAACACCATATATTTT.

The chain carries TRBV11-2 and TRBJ2-2; D remains unclear. Trimming took 4 bases from V and 7 from J, leaving 10 bases between them. This CDR3 is built from 13 residues. CDR1 is SGHAT, CDR2 FQNNGV, per germline. The CDR3: CASSYTVGGELFF. CDR3 bases: TGTGCCAGCAGCTATACAGTAGGCGGGGAGCTGTTTTTT.

V and J are TRBV10-2 and TRBJ1-5; no clear D gene. Trimming stripped 5 bases from V and 7 bases from J, with 3 bases between. CDR3 length: 10 amino acids. Germline CDR1 WSHSY, CDR2 SAAADI. In DNA form, the CDR3 reads TGCGCCAGCAGTTCCCAGCCCCAGCATTTT. The encoded protein is CASSSQPQHF.

The chain has TRBV6-5 and TRBJ2-3; tentative D call: TRBD2 (7 bases). With 2 bases removed from V and 2 bases from J, the gap between germline ends came to 8 bases. Germline V gives CDR1 MNHEY, CDR2 SVGAGI. There are 14 residues in the CDR3. In DNA form, the CDR3 reads TGTGCCAGCAGTTACCGGGGGGCCACAGATACGCAGTATTTT. Protein: CASSYRGATDTQYF.

The DNA for the CDR3 is TGTGCCAGCTCTCCCAATGCCGGCAGGGGAATTGCTGAGCAGTTCTTC. Protein product: CASSPNAGRGIAEQFF. The rearrangement joins TRBV18 to TRBJ2-1, with TRBD1 as a possible D gene (6 bases). This CDR3 is built from 16 residues. Trimming pared 6 bases from V and 9 bases from J, leaving 24 bases between. The germline V gene has CDR1 KGHSH and CDR2 LQKENI. Full variable domain (rest looked up from reference TRBV18 and TRBJ2-1): NAGVMQNPRHLVRRRGQEARLRCSPMKGHSHVYWYRQLPEEGLKFMVYLQKENIIDESGMPKERFSAEFPKEGPSILRIQQVVRGDSAAYFCASSPNAGRGIAEQFFGPGTRLTVL.

V is TRBV7-6 and J is TRBJ2-1, with a tentative D call TRBD1 (5 bases). The CDR3 is 17 amino acids. Germline V gene data show CDR1 as SGHVS and CDR2 as FNYEAQ. The V and J ends lost 5 bases and 3 bases respectively, with 20 bases between them. The CDR3: CASSSGVMGRYYNEQFF. The CDR3 nucleotides are TGTGCCAGCAGCAGTGGGGTAATGGGGCGCTACTACAATGAGCAGTTCTTC.

The chain couples TRBV28 to TRBJ2-3; 7 bases are shared with TRBD1. Germline V lookup: CDR1 MDHEN, CDR2 SYDVKM. The CDR3 is 14 amino acids. With V trimmed by 2 bases and J by 1 base, 0 bases remained unmatched. The CDR3 DNA follows: TGTGCCAGCAGTTTAGGGACAGGCACAGATACGCAGTATTTT. Its translation is CASSLGTGTDTQYF.

This chain uses TRBV2 with TRBJ2-3, with 9 bases identical to TRBD2. The CDR3 has 15 amino acids. Trimming cost V 4 bases and J 2 bases; bases outside gene matches: 4. Germline V gene data show CDR1 as SNHLY and CDR2 as FYNNEI. The CDR3, as DNA: TGTGCCAGCAGTGGCGCTAGCGGGGACACAGATACGCAGTATTTT. The encoded protein is CASSGASGDTDTQYF. Full variable domain (missing parts from reference TRBV2 and TRBJ2-3): EPEVTQTPSHQVTQMGQEVILRCVPISNHLYFYWYRQILGQKVEFLVSFYNNEISEKSEIFDDQFSVERPDGSNFTLKIRSTKLEDSAMYFCASSGASGDTDTQYFGPGTRLTVL.

The chain uses TRBV5-1 and TRBJ2-3; D is ambiguous. The germline V gene encodes CDR1 SGHRS and CDR2 YFSETQ. The V end was cut by 0 bases, the J end by 2 bases, with 13 bases between. There are 16 residues in the CDR3. The CDR3 here is CASSLGGDPYTDTQYF. The CDR3 region has the DNA TGCGCCAGCAGCTTGGGAGGAGACCCCTACACAGATACGCAGTATTTT.

This sequence joins TRBV7-9 and TRBJ1-1; the D is unclear. Trimming removed 0 bases from V and 11 bases from J, with 13 bases in between. Germline assignment: CDR1 SEHNR and CDR2 FQNEAQ (reference sequence). The CDR3 sequence is 13 residues long. The CDR3 DNA is TGTGCCAGCAGCTTAGCAGGGCTCCCCTGGGCTTTCTTT. Its protein is CASSLAGLPWAFF.

The gene calls are TRBV5-1 and TRBJ1-1; TRBD1 aligns across 9 bases. The CDR3 totals 15 residues. The trim removed 4 bases at V and 3 bases at J, leaving 7 bases unmatched. In germline, CDR1 is SGHRS, CDR2 YFSETQ. The CDR3 spells CASSEGTGWDTEAFF. As DNA, the CDR3 is TGCGCCAGCAGCGAAGGGACAGGGTGGGACACTGAAGCTTTCTTT.

This chain connects TRBV7-6 to TRBJ2-2, with D tentatively TRBD1 (6 bases). There are 14 residues in the CDR3. Trimming pared 3 bases from V and 5 bases from J, leaving 10 bases between. Germline CDR1 is SGHVS and CDR2 is FNYEAQ. The CDR3 DNA is TGTGCCAGCAGCTTCTCAGGGGCAACCGGGGAGCTGTTTTTT. As protein: CASSFSGATGELFF.

V and J are TRBV9 and TRBJ2-5, with 9 bases that match TRBD2. With the DNA end fitting TRBJ2-7 better, the J assignment may be wrong. The germline V gene has CDR1 SGDLS and CDR2 YYNGEE. The CDR3 is 14 residues long. The DNA for the CDR3 is TGTGCCAGCAGTAAGGCTAGCGGGGTGTACGAGCAGTACTTC. It codes for CASSKASGVYEQYF.

The chain joins TRBV5-4 to TRBJ2-3; D may be TRBD2 (6 bases). V lost 2 bases and J 2 bases, leaving 9 bases between the germline ends. Per germline, CDR1 SGHNT and CDR2 YYREEE (reference sequence). This CDR3 has 14 residues. The CDR3 reads CASSLGDFTDTQYF. The CDR3 region has the DNA TGTGCCAGCAGCTTAGGGGACTTCACAGATACGCAGTATTTT.

In its sample, this clone was seen a few times. At one end, the junction sequence differs from germline, possibly due to a read error. The rearrangement links TRBV28 to TRBJ2-3; perhaps TRBD1 as D (6 bases). Germline V CDR1 and CDR2: MDHEN, SYDVKM. The CDR3 is 14 amino acids. The CDR3 nucleotides are TGTGCCAGCAGTCCCTCAGGGGTCACACATACGCAGTATTTT. Its translation: CASSPSGVTHTQYF.

The V and J genes are TRBV7-7 and TRBJ2-3; 11 positions match TRBD2. CDR1 is SSHAT, CDR2 FNYEAQ, per germline (reference sequence). The CDR3 loop spans 15 amino acids. The V segment lost 5 bases and the J segment 2 bases; nucleotides outside the gene matches: 3. CDR3 amino acids: CASSRGLAATDTQYF. Here the CDR3 DNA reads TGTGCCAGCAGCCGGGGACTAGCGGCCACAGATACGCAGTATTTT.

This sequence joins TRBV4-1 and TRBJ1-6, with D possibly matching TRBD1 (6 bases). The germline V gene encodes CDR1 MGHRA and CDR2 YSYEKL. This CDR3 is built from 13 residues. V was shortened by 5 bases and J by 10 bases, with 12 bases between the two germline ends. CDR3: CASSSYRESPLHF. DNA for the CDR3: TGCGCCAGCAGCTCTTACAGGGAGTCACCCCTCCACTTT.

The V and J genes are TRBV6-5 and TRBJ1-1, with TRBD1 identical over 8 bases. The CDR3 has 14 amino acids. Trimming at V came to 6 bases and at J to 6 bases, leaving 9 bases not matched to a gene. Germline lookup yields CDR1 MNHEY and CDR2 SVGAGI. The CDR3 spells CASRDPDRAPEAFF. Written as DNA, the CDR3 is TGTGCCAGCAGAGATCCGGACAGGGCTCCTGAAGCTTTCTTT.

The gene calls are TRBV28 and TRBJ2-2; D remains unclear. CDR1 and CDR2 from the germline V gene are MDHEN and SYDVKM. The CDR3 is made up of 15 amino acids. V was cut by 4 bases and J by 6 bases, with 15 bases left in between. In nucleotides, the CDR3 is TGTGCCAGCAGTTCCTCAAAAACCGTATCCGGGGAGCTGTTTTTT. Encoded protein: CASSSSKTVSGELFF.

The chain combines TRBV14 with TRBJ1-2, with unresolved D. This CDR3 is 12 amino acids long. V was cut by 1 base and J by 8 bases, with 8 bases left in between. Germline V gives CDR1 SGHDN, CDR2 FVKESK. CDR3 DNA sequence: TGTGCCAGCAGCCAAGGGCGAGAGGGCTACACCTTC. It encodes CASSQGREGYTF.